This T cell receptor (beta chain) is drawn from a study of Ad26.COV2.S vaccination and SARS-CoV-2 variants (dated by TCRdb to about 2021). Regarding the study in general: Donors in the vaccine arm were drawn from COV1001, a phase I-IIa trial of Ad26.COV2.S in healthy adults that was multicentre, randomized, double-blind and placebo-controlled. Ad26.COV2.S was given intramuscularly at 5x10^10 or 1x10^11 viral particles, as a single shot or as two shots 56 days apart. Sequencing of the TCRbeta repertoire served to evaluate the specificity and breadth of SARS-CoV-2-reactive T cell receptors following Ad26.COV2.S vaccination. The TCR-sequenced set comprised approximately 30 samples: 19 Ad26.COV2.S vaccine recipients, 5 placebo recipients and 8 SARS-CoV-2 convalescent individuals. Trial participants were randomized into five groups of five: low-dose or high-dose Ad26.COV2.S given once or twice, or placebo on both occasions. Throughout the experiments and outcome assessment, investigators stayed blinded to trial group allocation.

Paper-wide results and their limitations: Comparable non-spike TCR breadth was observed between vaccine and placebo recipients, consistent with only spike being contained in the vaccine. Substantial breadth of spike-specific CD8+ and CD4+ T cell responses was reported after vaccination. The study lacked the statistical power to compare responses across vaccine doses or regimens. Ad26.COV2.S recipients had higher spike-specific TCR breadth than placebo recipients (P = 0.0014). The authors noted that total T cell responses may have been underestimated by the TCR breadth and depth analyses.

The immunoSEQ Assay was used to sequence TCRbeta CDR3 regions. After extraction, genomic DNA underwent amplification by bias-controlled multiplex PCR, followed by high-throughput sequencing. The authors' pipeline ran thus. Collapsing and filtering of sequences were performed to quantify the absolute abundance of each unique TCRbeta CDR3 region. T cell fraction was estimated by normalizing TCRbeta template counts to usable DNA, with usable DNA measured through amplification of reference genes found in all nucleated cells. Repertoire TCRs were annotated as SARS-CoV-2-specific when V gene, CDR3 amino acid sequence and J gene were exactly matched to a known reactive TCR set. The reference SARS-CoV-2 TCR set was obtained from MIRA and was filtered for enrichment in COVID-19-positive ImmuneCODE repertoires, whereby public or cross-reactive TCRs were removed. Drawing on the MIRA antigens, annotated TCRs were analysed further at the level of specific ORF or position within ORF. Breadth was defined as annotated unique rearrangements over total unique productive rearrangements; depth was the summed frequency of those rearrangements. TCR breadth was compared between groups using two-sided Wilcoxon rank-sum tests. Imported from immuneACCESS, the table was reduced by TCRdb to in-frame sequences with V and J called. These copies leave out some clones; in studies compared against another copy, an unresolved V gene accounts for under half, and the cause of the remainder is not known. Clone size and the V and J calls come from that table; the DNA yielded D and trimming. The sample table lists approximately 350,000 clones, roughly four fifths of them with a count of one. The top ten clonotypes cover about 7.4% of the sample.

Inclusive of the bounding cysteine and phenylalanine, the CDR3 is 16 residues long. The kept DNA is CDR3 alone, 48 bases in frame from the first base. CDR1 and CDR2 were assigned from the germline V gene as SGHRS and YFSETQ. V is shortened by 0 bases, J by 6 bases, and the region joining them spans 13 bases. In regard to this clone: Its binding antigen is unknown. No base quality information exists; no much larger clone differs at one position.

Interpreted using the paper, the treatment or condition label stands for: 15 to 20 received Ad26.COV2.S at low or high dose, single or two shots; several received placebo; per-sample allocation not given. For vaccine and placebo recipients, the sequenced repertoires came from samples collected on day 63 after the first injection. Between 29 July and 7 August 2020, Cohort 1b enrolled approximately 26 adults aged 18-55 years at one site in Boston, USA. As a vaccine, Ad26.COV2.S was a replication-incompetent adenovirus type 26 vector that expressed a prefusion-stabilized SARS-CoV-2 spike protein derived from the original Wuhan strain.

The sequence derives from a person aged 18-65 years who received the Ad26.COV2.S COVID-19 vaccine or a placebo. The specimen was peripheral blood, collected in a trial of Ad26.COV2.S vaccine versus placebo. The chain links TRBV5-1 with TRBJ1-6; a tentative D call is TRBD1 (5 bases match). The DNA sequence is TGCGCCAGCAGCTTGGAGGTGACAGCCTTTAATTCACCCCTCCACTTT. The translation is CASSLEVTAFNSPLHF. Extended through the reference TRBV5-1 and TRBJ1-6 proteins, this CDR3 yields the full variable domain: KAGVTQTPRYLIKTRGQQVTLSCSPISGHRSVSWYQQTPGQGLQFLFEYFSETQRNKGNFPGRFSGRQFSNSRSEMNVSTLELGDSALYLCASSLEVTAFNSPLHFGNGTRLTVT.